The 6 T cell receptor beta chains reported below all come from one sample, sequenced in a study of blood T cell repertoires in COVID-19. Using immunoSEQ multiplex PCR, the repertoire was profiled, and TCRdb retains in-frame clones only, with some absent. The repertoire holds roughly 400,000 clones, with roughly 84% as singletons. Sequencing was performed on PBMCs or T cells enriched from blood (not recorded which). These receptors were obtained from a woman aged 18-29 years who had been exposed to COVID-19.

V usage is TRBV7-9 and J usage is TRBJ1-4; 10 bases are a match to TRBD1. Trimming removed 8 bases from V and 7 bases from J; junction bases left unmatched: 4. This CDR3 has 13 residues. Germline CDR1 SEHNR, CDR2 FQNEAQ (reference sequence). CDR3 bases: TGTGCCAGCCGCCGGGACAGGGGTGAAAAACTGTTTTTT. It encodes CASRRDRGEKLFF.

This clone was observed a few times. The genes are TRBV27 and TRBJ2-7; D possibly corresponds to TRBD2 (7 bases). The CDR3 is made up of 12 amino acids. Trimming shortened V by 5 bases and J by 9 bases, and 14 bases separated the two germline ends. Germline values: CDR1 MNHEY, CDR2 SMNVEV (reference sequence). CDR3 residues: CASSNTGGGQYF. CDR3 nucleotides: TGTGCCAGCAGTAACACGGGGGGCGGGCAGTACTTC.

This rearrangement joins TRBV4-3 to TRBJ1-5; no clear D. The CDR3 spans 13 residues. Germline loops: CDR1 LGHNA, CDR2 YSLEER. Trimming removed 3 bases at V and 4 bases at J, with 7 bases between. CDR3 in amino acids: CASSHEENQPQHF. For the CDR3, the DNA is TGCGCCAGCAGCCATGAAGAGAATCAGCCCCAGCATTTT.

The rearrangement links TRBV15 to TRBJ2-1, with 7 positions matching TRBD2. This CDR3 spans 18 amino acids. Germline trimming cut 0 bases from V and 4 bases from J; bases unmatched to any gene: 12. Germline V gene data show CDR1 as LNHNV and CDR2 as YYDKDF (reference sequence). CDR3 amino acids: CATSRDDTGTTLYNEQFF. CDR3 nucleotide sequence: TGTGCCACCAGCAGAGACGACACCGGGACTACCCTTTACAATGAGCAGTTCTTC.

The rearrangement links TRBV7-9 to TRBJ1-1; perhaps TRBD1 as D (6 bases). The CDR3 is made up of 13 amino acids. V lost 5 bases to trimming and J lost 1 base, with 8 bases between them. Looked up from germline, CDR1 is SEHNR and CDR2 is FQNEAQ (reference sequence). CDR3 sequence (DNA): TGTGCCAGCAGCCGAGGGGGGAACACTGAAGCTTTCTTT. Its translation: CASSRGGNTEAFF. The variable domain in full, with the rest retrieved from reference TRBV7-9 and TRBJ1-1, is DTGVSQNPRHKITKRGQNVTFRCDPISEHNRLYWYRQTLGQGPEFLTYFQNEAQLEKSRLLSDRFSAERPKGSFSTLEIQRTEQGDSAMYLCASSRGGNTEAFFGQGTRLTVV.

This chain links TRBV5-5 with TRBJ2-7; TRBD1 aligns across 7 bases. V shed 0 bases and J 3 bases; nucleotides not matched to a gene: 9. This CDR3 comprises 16 residues. Germline CDR1 reads SGHKS; CDR2 reads YYEKEE (reference sequence). The CDR3 DNA sequence: TGTGCCAGCAGCTTGGCTCCCGACAGGGAAGGCTACGAGCAGTACTTC. Protein sequence: CASSLAPDREGYEQYF.